This entry features one T cell receptor (beta chain) sequence. The antigen is unknown. Trimming cost V 5 bases and J 4 bases, with 15 bases left between them. CDR1 is GTSNPN, CDR2 SVGIG, per germline (reference sequence). The CDR3 runs to 13 residues. This sample was taken from a study of cytomegalovirus exposure and HLA in healthy donors. PCR used 60 Vbeta primers and 13 Jbeta primers. The assay was immunoSEQ multiplex PCR, and TCRdb's table has in-frame clones only and misses some. Seen here are 210,000 or so clones, roughly 84% observed once, and the top ten hold about 1.2%. Findings and limits, study-wide: Common viral pathogens were later found to be apparently linked to several of the most significant clusters. In an earlier analysis, about 90% or about 30%: the productive usage of most TCR beta V segments.

The receptor's source is a human donor in good health. This chain joins TRBV30 and TRBJ2-7; D unclear. The specimen sequenced was PBMCs. The CDR3 region has the DNA TGTGCCTGGGGCCCTGGCAGTCCTTACGAGCAGTACTTC. Translated: CAWGPGSPYEQYF.